The clone carrying this TCR beta chain occurred a few times. The record originates from a study of blood T cells in healthy people across ages. The length of the CDR3 is 17 residues. Germline V gene sequence: CDR1 SGHTA, CDR2 FQGNSA. Between the trimmed V and J ends, which lost 5 bases and 0 bases, there was a span of 14 bases. Then a second PCR, running about 7 to 11 cycles, was carried out with a sample-barcoded 5' primer and a J-beta primer mix. In TCRdb, the 5' RACE reads were re-called with MiXCR into one record per CDR3 protein. Of more than 1.4 million distinct CDR3 sequences listed, approximately 38% were seen once; the top ten hold roughly 7.9%.

The sample comprised blood. This sequence was found in a woman aged 18-29 years in good health. The chain combines TRBV7-2 with TRBJ2-6; no firm D call. The CDR3 DNA reads TGTGCCAGCAGCCCATCGTCGGCGGTCTCTGGGGCCAACGTCCTGACTTTC. Amino acid sequence: CASSPSSAVSGANVLTF. Together with reference TRBV7-2 and TRBJ2-6, the CDR3 gives the full variable domain: GAGVSQSPSNKVTEKGKDVELRCDPISGHTALYWYRQSLGQGLEFLIYFQGNSAPDKSGLPSDRFSAERTGGSVSTLTIQRTQQEDSAVYLCASSPSSAVSGANVLTFGAGSRLTVL.